Given below is one TCR beta chain in context. This record belongs to a study of blood T cell repertoires in COVID-19. Study in general: PBMCs, B-cell-depleted T cells, or T cells were the source of the cDNA or gDNA that made up the material.

The CDR3 length is 17 residues. V lost 0 bases, J lost 4 bases, and 5 bases stayed unmatched. CDR1 and CDR2 (germline): SGHVS, FNYEAQ. Assay used: immunoSEQ multiplex PCR; TCRdb lists only in-frame clones, some missing. The sample lists about 400,000 clones, over 75% occurring once. Sequenced sample: PBMCs or T cells enriched from blood (not recorded which). This TCR derives from a woman between 40 and 50 years old with acute COVID-19. The chain carries TRBV7-6 and TRBJ2-3; 12 nucleotides match TRBD2. The CDR3 DNA reads TGTGCCAGCAGCTTAGCCCCGGGACTAGCGGGTTCAGATACGCAGTATTTT. Amino acids: CASSLAPGLAGSDTQYF.